This T cell receptor (beta chain) was identified in a study of shared clonotypes between healthy human individuals. The trim removed 5 bases at V and 7 bases at J, leaving 6 bases unmatched. Germline values: CDR1 MDHEN, CDR2 SYDVKM. This CDR3 has 13 amino acids. The data were produced by immunoSEQ multiplex PCR, yet TCRdb's version contains in-frame clones alone and is incomplete. The table shows 200,000 to 250,000 clones, with approximately 65% occurring only once. Study observations and caveats: Sorted-subset sequencing was shown by rarefaction to be incomplete despite large depth. The study found lower generation probabilities in non-shared clonotypes than in those shared by all four donors.

Concerning this clone: The antigen is unknown.

Source material: memory CD4+ T cells sorted from blood. The subset: CD45RA-negative fraction. The rearrangement links TRBV28 to TRBJ1-2, with 8 nucleotides matching TRBD1. This clonotype was obtained from a man aged 25-40 years in good health. The CDR3 region has the DNA TGTGCCAGCAGTGGGGCGACAGGGGTTGGCTACACCTTC. It yields the protein CASSGATGVGYTF.